The present T cell receptor beta chain was sequenced within a study of T-cell memory formation after mild COVID-19. This clonotype was seen more than once but under ten times. The germline V and J ends were trimmed by 1 base and 6 bases, with 9 bases remaining between them. CDR1 is SGHAT, CDR2 FQNNGV, per germline. The CDR3 is made up of 13 amino acids. TCRdb passed the 5' RACE reads through MiXCR, listing each CDR3 protein once. The sample has hundreds of thousands of distinct CDR3 sequences, around 27% seen once; the top ten hold under 15%. V and J are TRBV11-2 and TRBJ1-1; D not resolved. The sample was PBMCs or a T cell subset sorted from them (not recorded which). This clonotype was obtained from an adult woman who had mild COVID-19 (a few samples of this study predate the infection). Cell type and time point are not known. The chain's CDR3 is CASSLGTRAEAFF. In DNA, the CDR3 is TGTGCCAGCAGCTTAGGAACACGCGCTGAAGCTTTCTTT.